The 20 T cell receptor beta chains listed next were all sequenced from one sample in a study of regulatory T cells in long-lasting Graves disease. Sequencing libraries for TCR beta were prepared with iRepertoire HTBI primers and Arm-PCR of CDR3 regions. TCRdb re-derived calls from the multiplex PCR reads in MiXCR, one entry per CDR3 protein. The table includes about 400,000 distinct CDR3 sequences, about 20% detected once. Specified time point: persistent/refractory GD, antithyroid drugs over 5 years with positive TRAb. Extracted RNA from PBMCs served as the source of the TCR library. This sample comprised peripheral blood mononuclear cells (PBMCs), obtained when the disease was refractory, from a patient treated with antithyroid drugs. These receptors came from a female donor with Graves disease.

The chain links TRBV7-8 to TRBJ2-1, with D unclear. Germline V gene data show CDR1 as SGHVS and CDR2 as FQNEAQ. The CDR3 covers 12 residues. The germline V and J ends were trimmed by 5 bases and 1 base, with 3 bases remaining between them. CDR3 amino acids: CASSPSYNEQFF. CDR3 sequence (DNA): TGTGCCAGCAGCCCGTCCTACAATGAGCAGTTCTTC.

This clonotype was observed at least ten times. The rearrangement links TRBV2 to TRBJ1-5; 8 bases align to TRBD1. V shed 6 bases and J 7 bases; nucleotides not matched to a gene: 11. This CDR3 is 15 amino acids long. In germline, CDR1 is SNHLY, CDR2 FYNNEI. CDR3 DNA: TGTGCCAGCAGCTTTGACACAGGGGGAGGCCAGCCCCAGCATTTT. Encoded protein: CASSFDTGGGQPQHF.

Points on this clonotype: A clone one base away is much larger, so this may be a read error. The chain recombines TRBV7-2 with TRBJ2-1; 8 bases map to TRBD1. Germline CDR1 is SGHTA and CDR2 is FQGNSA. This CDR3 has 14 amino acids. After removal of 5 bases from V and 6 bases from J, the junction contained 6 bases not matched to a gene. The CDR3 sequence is CASSNRQGINEQFF. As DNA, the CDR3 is TGTGCCAGCAGCAATCGACAGGGGATCAATGAGCAGTTCTTC.

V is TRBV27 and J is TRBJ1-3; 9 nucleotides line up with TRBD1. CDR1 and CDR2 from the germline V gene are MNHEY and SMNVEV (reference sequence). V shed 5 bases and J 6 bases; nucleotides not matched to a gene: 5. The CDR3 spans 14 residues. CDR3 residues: CASSARQGVNTIYF. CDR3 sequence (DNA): TGTGCCAGCAGTGCCCGACAGGGGGTAAACACCATATATTTT.

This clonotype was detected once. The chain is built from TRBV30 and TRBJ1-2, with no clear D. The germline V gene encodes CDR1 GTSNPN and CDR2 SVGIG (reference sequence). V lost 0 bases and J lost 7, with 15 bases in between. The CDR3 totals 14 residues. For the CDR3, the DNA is TGTGCCTGGAGTGTAATAGGATCTGTTGGTGGCTACACCTTC. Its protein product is CAWSVIGSVGGYTF.

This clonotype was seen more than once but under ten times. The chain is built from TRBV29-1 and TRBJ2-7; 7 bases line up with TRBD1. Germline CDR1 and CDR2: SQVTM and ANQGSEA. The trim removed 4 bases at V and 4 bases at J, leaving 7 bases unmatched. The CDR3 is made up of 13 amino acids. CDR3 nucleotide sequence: TGCAGCGTTGTTCCAGGGGGTAGGTACGAGCAGTACTTC. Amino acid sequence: CSVVPGGRYEQYF.

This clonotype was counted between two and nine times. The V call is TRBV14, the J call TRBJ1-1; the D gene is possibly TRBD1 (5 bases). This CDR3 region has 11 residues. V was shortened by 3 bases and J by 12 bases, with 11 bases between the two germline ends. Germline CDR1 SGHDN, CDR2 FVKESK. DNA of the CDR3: TGTGCCAGCAGCCAGGCGTGGGGGACTTTCTTT. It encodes CASSQAWGTFF.

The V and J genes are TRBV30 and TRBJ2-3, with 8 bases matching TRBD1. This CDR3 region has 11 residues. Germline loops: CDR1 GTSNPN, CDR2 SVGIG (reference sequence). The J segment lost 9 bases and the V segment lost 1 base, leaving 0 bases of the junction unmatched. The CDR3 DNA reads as TGTGCCTGGAGTGGGACAGGGACGCAGTATTTT. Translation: CAWSGTGTQYF.

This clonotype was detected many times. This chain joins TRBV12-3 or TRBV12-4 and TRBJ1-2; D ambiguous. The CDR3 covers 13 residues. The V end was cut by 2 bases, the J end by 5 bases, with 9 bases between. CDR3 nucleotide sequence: TGTGCCAGCAGTTTACCCACATCGTATGGCTACACCTTC. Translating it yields CASSLPTSYGYTF.

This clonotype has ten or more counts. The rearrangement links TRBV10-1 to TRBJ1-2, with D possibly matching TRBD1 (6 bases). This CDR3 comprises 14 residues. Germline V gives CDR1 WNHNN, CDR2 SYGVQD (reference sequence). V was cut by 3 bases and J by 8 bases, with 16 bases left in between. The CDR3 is CASSESLGGSGYTF. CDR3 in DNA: TGCGCCAGCAGTGAATCTCTCGGGGGCTCGGGCTACACCTTC.

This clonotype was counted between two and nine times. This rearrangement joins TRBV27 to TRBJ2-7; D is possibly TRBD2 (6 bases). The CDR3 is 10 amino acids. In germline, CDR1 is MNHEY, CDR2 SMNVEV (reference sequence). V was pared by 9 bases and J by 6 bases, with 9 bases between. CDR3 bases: TGTGCCAGTGGGGGGACCGAGCAGTACTTC. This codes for CASGGTEQYF.

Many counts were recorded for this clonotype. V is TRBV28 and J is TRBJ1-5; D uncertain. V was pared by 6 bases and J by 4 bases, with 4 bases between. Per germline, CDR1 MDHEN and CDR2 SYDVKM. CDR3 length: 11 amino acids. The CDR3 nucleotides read TGTGCCAGCAGCGGTAATCAGCCCCAGCATTTT. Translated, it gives CASSGNQPQHF.

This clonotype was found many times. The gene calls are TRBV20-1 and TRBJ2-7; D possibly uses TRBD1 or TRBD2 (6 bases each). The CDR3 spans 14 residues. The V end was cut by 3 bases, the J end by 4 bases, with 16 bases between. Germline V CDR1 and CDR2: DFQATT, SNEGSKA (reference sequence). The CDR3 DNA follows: TGCAGTGCTAGTCTGGGGGGAAGGGGGTACGAGCAGTACTTC. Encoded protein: CSASLGGRGYEQYF.

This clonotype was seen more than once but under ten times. This CDR3 is CASRQSGLMNTEAFF. CDR3 bases: TGTGCCAGCCGACAGAGCGGCCTCATGAACACTGAAGCTTTCTTT. V is TRBV6-1 and J is TRBJ1-1; weak D call: TRBD1 (5 bases). There are 15 residues in the CDR3. Trimming cost V 8 bases and J 0 bases, with 16 bases left between them. Germline V lookup: CDR1 MNHNS, CDR2 SASEGT.

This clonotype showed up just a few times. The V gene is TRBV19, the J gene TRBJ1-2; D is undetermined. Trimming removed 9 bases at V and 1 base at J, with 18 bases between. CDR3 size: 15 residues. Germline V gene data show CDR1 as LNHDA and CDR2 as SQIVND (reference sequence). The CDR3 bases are TGTGCCAGCAACTTACAGAGTCCTTTTAACTATGGCTACACCTTC. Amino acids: CASNLQSPFNYGYTF.

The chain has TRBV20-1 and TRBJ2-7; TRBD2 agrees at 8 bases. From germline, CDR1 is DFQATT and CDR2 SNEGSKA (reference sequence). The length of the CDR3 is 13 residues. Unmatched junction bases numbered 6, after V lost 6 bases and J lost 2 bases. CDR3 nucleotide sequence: TGCAGTGCCGGGGGTAGCGGGACCTACGAGCAGTACTTC. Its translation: CSAGGSGTYEQYF.

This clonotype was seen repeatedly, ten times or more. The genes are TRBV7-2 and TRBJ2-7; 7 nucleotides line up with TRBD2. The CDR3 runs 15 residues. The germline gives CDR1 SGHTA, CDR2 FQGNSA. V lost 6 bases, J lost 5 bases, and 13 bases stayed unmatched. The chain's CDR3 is CASSPAGVAGNEQYF. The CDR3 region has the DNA TGTGCCAGCAGTCCTGCGGGAGTCGCGGGAAACGAGCAGTACTTC.

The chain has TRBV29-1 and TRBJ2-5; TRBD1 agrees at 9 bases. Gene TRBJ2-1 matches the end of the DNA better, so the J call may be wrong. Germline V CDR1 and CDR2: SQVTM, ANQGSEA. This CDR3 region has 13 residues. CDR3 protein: CSAGGQGWYEQFF. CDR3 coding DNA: TGCAGCGCAGGTGGACAGGGGTGGTATGAGCAGTTCTTC.

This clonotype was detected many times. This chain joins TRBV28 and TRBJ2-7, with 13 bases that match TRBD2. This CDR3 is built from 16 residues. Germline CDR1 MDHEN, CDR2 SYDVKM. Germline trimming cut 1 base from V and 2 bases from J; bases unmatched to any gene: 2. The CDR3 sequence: CASSLFGLAGAYEQYF. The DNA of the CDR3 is TGTGCCAGCAGTTTATTTGGACTAGCGGGGGCCTACGAGCAGTACTTC.

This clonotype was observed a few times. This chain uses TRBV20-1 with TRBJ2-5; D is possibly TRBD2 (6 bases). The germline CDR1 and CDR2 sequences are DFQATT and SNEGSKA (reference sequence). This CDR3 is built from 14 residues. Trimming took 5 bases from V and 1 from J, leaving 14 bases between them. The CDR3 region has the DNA TGCAGTGCTTTTTATGGCGGGGCCCAAGAGACCCAGTACTTC. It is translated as CSAFYGGAQETQYF.